Following are 24 T cell receptor beta chains from one sample sequenced in a study of T cells in Graves' hyperthyroidism and ophthalmopathy. RNA transcripts gave rise to amplified TCR beta CDR3 regions. RT-PCR in the first round (using the HTBI primer set) targeted the TCR CDR3. One entry per CDR3 protein, called by TCRdb with MiXCR from the multiplex PCR reads. The sample carries fewer than 400,000 distinct CDR3 sequences, 25% recorded once. What was sequenced was blood. The receptors stem from a man aged 45 to 65 with Graves' hyperthyroidism.

There are many counts of this clonotype. The chain combines TRBV20-1 with TRBJ2-1, with a weak D call TRBD2 (6 bases). Germline CDR1 and CDR2: DFQATT and SNEGSKA (reference sequence). V lost 2 bases to trimming and J lost 8 bases, with 16 bases between them. This CDR3 is 14 amino acids long. This chain's CDR3 is CSARFSSVSDEQFF. CDR3 bases: TGCAGTGCTAGATTTTCTAGCGTTTCGGATGAGCAGTTCTTC.

This chain joins TRBV12-3 or TRBV12-4 and TRBJ2-1; D possibly corresponds to TRBD2 (6 bases). This CDR3 contains 18 residues. Trimming removed 4 bases at V and 0 bases at J, with 19 bases between. CDR3 residues: CASSSIAGIGSSYNEQFF. CDR3 coding DNA: TGTGCCAGCAGTTCCATCGCAGGGATCGGGAGCTCCTACAATGAGCAGTTCTTC.

Many counts were recorded for this clonotype. The chain couples TRBV12-3 or TRBV12-4 to TRBJ1-1, with 8 nucleotides matching TRBD1. The junction had 6 bases not matched to a gene; V was cut back by 8 bases and J by 1 base. The CDR3 consists of 14 residues. In DNA form, the CDR3 reads TGTGCCAGCGGACAGGGCGGCCAGAACACTGAAGCTTTCTTT. It specifies CASGQGGQNTEAFF.

The V call is TRBV6-1, the J call TRBJ2-6; 10 bases agree with TRBD1. CDR3 length equals 19 residues. V shed 4 bases and J 0 bases; nucleotides not matched to a gene: 9. From germline, CDR1 is MNHNS and CDR2 SASEGT. CDR3 DNA: TGTGCCAGCAGTGGCCGGGACAGGGGTTTATTCTCTGGGGCCAACGTCCTGACTTTC. Its protein is CASSGRDRGLFSGANVLTF.

This clonotype was picked up many times. This chain links TRBV3-1 with TRBJ2-7, with 7 bases matching TRBD1. The CDR3 contains 16 residues. With 2 bases clipped from V and 3 bases from J, the junction kept 10 bases outside the gene matches. Germline V gene data show CDR1 as LGHDT and CDR2 as YNNKEL (reference sequence). CDR3 loop: CASSQKGFWDSYEQYF. The CDR3 DNA is TGTGCCAGCAGCCAAAAGGGCTTCTGGGACAGCTACGAGCAGTACTTC.

This clonotype was detected only a few times. The J gene is TRBJ1-5, the V gene TRBV20-1, with 9 bases aligning to TRBD1. The CDR3 covers 15 residues. Trimming cost V 2 bases and J 4 bases; bases outside gene matches: 6. Germline V CDR1 and CDR2: DFQATT, SNEGSKA (reference sequence). CDR3 coding DNA: TGCAGTGCTAGACCGGCGACAGGGGGAAATCAGCCCCAGCATTTT. Protein product: CSARPATGGNQPQHF.

In its sample, this clonotype was seen a few times. This rearrangement joins TRBV6-1 to TRBJ1-1; TRBD1 agrees at 8 bases. The CDR3 runs to 14 residues. The V segment lost 7 bases and the J segment 4 bases; nucleotides outside the gene matches: 8. Per the germline V gene, CDR1 is MNHNS and CDR2 is SASEGT. The CDR3 sequence: CASTPGGWGTEAFF. Here the CDR3 DNA reads TGTGCCAGCACACCAGGGGGCTGGGGCACTGAAGCTTTCTTT.

The CDR3 region is CASSAPGRDYEQYF. The CDR3 coding sequence is TGCGCCAGCAGTGCCCCGGGACGAGACTACGAGCAGTACTTC. The chain couples TRBV10-2 to TRBJ2-7, with D perhaps matching TRBD1 or TRBD2 (5 bases each). The V end was cut by 4 bases, the J end by 3 bases, with 13 bases between. Germline V CDR1 and CDR2: WSHSY, SAAADI. This CDR3 spans 14 amino acids.

This clonotype was observed a single time. The V call is TRBV3-1, the J call TRBJ1-2; D is uncertain. The germline V gene encodes CDR1 LGHDT and CDR2 YNNKEL (reference sequence). The CDR3 runs 9 residues. The CDR3 loop is CAKVWGYTF. The CDR3 DNA reads as TGTGCGAAAGTGTGGGGCTACACCTTC.

This clonotype was detected ten times or more. The chain employs TRBV3-1 and TRBJ2-1, with no clear D. CDR1 is LGHDT and CDR2 is YNNKEL in the germline V gene (reference sequence). There are 14 residues in the CDR3. V lost 0 bases, J lost 6 bases, and 9 bases lay in between. The CDR3 sequence is CASSQDVKGNEQFF. As DNA, the CDR3 is TGTGCCAGCAGCCAAGATGTTAAGGGCAATGAGCAGTTCTTC.

In this sample, this clonotype turned up a few times. The chain carries TRBV11-2 and TRBJ1-2, with TRBD1 matching 7 bases. CDR3 length equals 12 residues. Germline V gene lookup returns CDR1 SGHAT and CDR2 FQNNGV. V lost 7 bases to trimming and J lost 7 bases; unmatched junction nucleotides: 6. CDR3: CASTKGGGGYTF. The CDR3 DNA reads as TGTGCCAGCACCAAAGGGGGCGGTGGCTACACCTTC.

The rearrangement joins TRBV27 to TRBJ2-2; the match to TRBD2 covers 11 bases. The V gene's germline CDR1 is MNHEY and CDR2 SMNVEV (reference sequence). The CDR3 runs 15 residues. J was trimmed by 6 bases and V by 6 bases; bases with no gene match: 6. In DNA form, the CDR3 reads TGTGCCAGCAGCAAACTAGCGGGAGCGGCCGGGGAGCTGTTTTTT. Protein product: CASSKLAGAAGELFF.

This clonotype was counted many times. This chain joins TRBV3-1 and TRBJ2-1; 9 nucleotides agree with TRBD2. This CDR3 is 15 amino acids long. Germline CDR1 and CDR2: LGHDT and YNNKEL (reference sequence). V was pared by 1 base and J by 6 bases, with 4 bases of the junction left unmatched. The CDR3 region is CASSQGRAGGNEQFF. CDR3 coding DNA: TGTGCCAGCAGCCAAGGAAGAGCGGGAGGCAATGAGCAGTTCTTC.

V gene TRBV27 combines with J gene TRBJ2-3; D uncertain. This CDR3 region has 13 residues. CDR1 is MNHEY and CDR2 is SMNVEV in the germline V gene (reference sequence). V lost 7 bases to trimming and J lost 2 bases, with 10 bases between them. Here the CDR3 reads CASMSQDTDTQYF. In DNA form, the CDR3 reads TGTGCCAGCATGTCCCAAGACACAGATACGCAGTATTTT.

The chain is built from TRBV10-1 and TRBJ2-1; 8 bases line up with TRBD2. The CDR3 runs 16 residues. The ends lost 4 bases at V and 1 base at J; junction bases unmatched: 6. CDR1 and CDR2 (germline): WNHNN, SYGVQD (reference sequence). CDR3 nucleotide sequence: TGCGCCAGCAGTGGGCTAGCGGGCCGTTCCTACAATGAGCAGTTCTTC. Its protein product is CASSGLAGRSYNEQFF.

This clonotype was detected only a few times. The CDR3 sequence is CASSQRSGTVRNTEAFF. In DNA form, the CDR3 reads TGCGCCAGCAGCCAAAGATCGGGGACAGTTAGGAACACTGAAGCTTTCTTT. J is TRBJ1-1 and V is TRBV4-1; 7 positions agree with TRBD1. Germline CDR1 reads MGHRA; CDR2 reads YSYEKL. This CDR3 has 17 amino acids. V was clipped by 2 bases and J by 1 base; unmatched bases: 10.

CDR3 protein: CASSMFWPRGEDYTF. As DNA, the CDR3 is TGTGCCAGTAGTATGTTTTGGCCCCGCGGGGAAGACTACACCTTC. The chain carries TRBV19 and TRBJ1-2; D is unresolved. Germline values: CDR1 LNHDA, CDR2 SQIVND (reference sequence). The CDR3 runs to 15 residues. V was trimmed by 3 bases and J by 10 bases, leaving 21 bases between them.

The rearrangement links TRBV27 to TRBJ2-1; no reliable D call. CDR1 MNHEY and CDR2 SMNVEV come from the germline V gene (reference sequence). The CDR3 runs to 12 residues. Between the trimmed V and J ends, which lost 2 bases and 8 bases, there was a span of 7 bases. This CDR3 is CASSLNIDEQFF. DNA for the CDR3: TGTGCCAGCAGTTTAAACATCGATGAGCAGTTCTTC.

The J gene is TRBJ2-2, the V gene TRBV24-1, with unresolved D. This CDR3 has 11 amino acids. The V end was cut by 1 base, the J end by 9 bases, with 2 bases between. Germline values: CDR1 KGHDR, CDR2 SFDVKD. The CDR3 region has the DNA TGTGCCACCAGTGATTTTCGGGAGCTGTTTTTT. Translation gives CATSDFRELFF.

The table lists this clonotype with many counts. The gene calls are TRBV20-1 and TRBJ2-7; D unclear. This CDR3 has 11 residues. V lost 0 bases and J 3 bases, leaving 3 bases between the germline ends. CDR1 is DFQATT, CDR2 SNEGSKA, per germline (reference sequence). The CDR3 DNA reads as TGCAGTGCTAGAGACGGCTACGAGCAGTACTTC. Its translation is CSARDGYEQYF.

Written as DNA, the CDR3 is TGCAGTGCTGAGAACCCTACAGGTAGCCGAGCCACAGATACGCAGTATTTT. It codes for CSAENPTGSRATDTQYF. This rearrangement joins TRBV20-1 to TRBJ2-3; TRBD1 might be the D (5 bases). The CDR3 contains 17 residues. Germline lookup yields CDR1 DFQATT and CDR2 SNEGSKA (reference sequence). The V end lost 5 bases, the J end lost 2 bases, and 23 bases lay between the germline ends.

This clonotype was picked up many times. The chain recombines TRBV7-9 with TRBJ2-5; the D gene is possibly TRBD2 (5 bases). The CDR3 spans 14 residues. Trimming left V 3 bases short and J 1 base short, with 9 bases between. Looked up from germline, CDR1 is SEHNR and CDR2 is FQNEAQ (reference sequence). Here the CDR3 reads CASSFGRVQETQYF. CDR3 in DNA: TGTGCCAGCAGCTTCGGGCGGGTCCAAGAGACCCAGTACTTC.

The chain is built from TRBV5-1 and TRBJ2-5, with a weak D call TRBD1 (6 bases). V lost 6 bases, J lost 1 base, and 13 bases lay in between. Germline V gene sequence: CDR1 SGHRS, CDR2 YFSETQ. The CDR3 spans 14 residues. DNA for the CDR3: TGCGCCAGCAACCCTGGACAGCCCCAAGAGACCCAGTACTTC. This gives the protein CASNPGQPQETQYF.

This clonotype was picked up a small number of times. The chain carries TRBV27 and TRBJ1-5, with TRBD1 matching over 7 bases. CDR1 and CDR2 (germline): MNHEY, SMNVEV (reference sequence). CDR3 size: 13 residues. The V segment lost 5 bases and the J segment 4 bases; nucleotides outside the gene matches: 2. This CDR3 reads CASSTDRNQPQHF. CDR3 nucleotides: TGTGCCAGCAGTACGGACAGGAATCAGCCCCAGCATTTT.